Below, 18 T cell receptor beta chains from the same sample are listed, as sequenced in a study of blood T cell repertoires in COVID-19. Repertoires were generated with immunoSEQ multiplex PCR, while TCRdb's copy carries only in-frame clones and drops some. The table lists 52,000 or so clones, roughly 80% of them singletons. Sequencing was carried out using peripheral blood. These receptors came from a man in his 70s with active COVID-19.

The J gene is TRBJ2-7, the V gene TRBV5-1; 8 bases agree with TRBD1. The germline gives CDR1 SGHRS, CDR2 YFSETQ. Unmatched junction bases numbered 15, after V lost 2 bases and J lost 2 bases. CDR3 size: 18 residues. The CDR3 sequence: CASSFGDRGPQGTYEQYF. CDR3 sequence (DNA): TGCGCCAGCAGCTTCGGAGACAGGGGTCCCCAAGGGACCTACGAGCAGTACTTC.

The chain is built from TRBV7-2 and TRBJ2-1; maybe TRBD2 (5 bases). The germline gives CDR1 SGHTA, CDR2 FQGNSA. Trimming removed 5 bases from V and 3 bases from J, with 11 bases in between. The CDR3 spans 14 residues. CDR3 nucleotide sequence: TGTGCCAGCAGCGTGCGGGCTCTCTACAATGAGCAGTTCTTC. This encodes CASSVRALYNEQFF.

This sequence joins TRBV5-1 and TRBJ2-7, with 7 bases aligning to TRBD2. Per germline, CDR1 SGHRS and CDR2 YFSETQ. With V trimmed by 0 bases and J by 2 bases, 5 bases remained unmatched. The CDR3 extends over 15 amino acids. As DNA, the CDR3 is TGCGCCAGCAGCTTGGGGAGCGGGGTTACCTACGAGCAGTACTTC. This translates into CASSLGSGVTYEQYF.

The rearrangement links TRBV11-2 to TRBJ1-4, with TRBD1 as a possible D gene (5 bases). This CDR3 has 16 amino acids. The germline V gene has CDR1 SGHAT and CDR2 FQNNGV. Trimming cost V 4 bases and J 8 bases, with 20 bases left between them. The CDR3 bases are TGTGCCAGCAGCTCCCCTTTAGGGCAGGGCTGGGAAAAACTGTTTTTT. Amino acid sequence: CASSSPLGQGWEKLFF.

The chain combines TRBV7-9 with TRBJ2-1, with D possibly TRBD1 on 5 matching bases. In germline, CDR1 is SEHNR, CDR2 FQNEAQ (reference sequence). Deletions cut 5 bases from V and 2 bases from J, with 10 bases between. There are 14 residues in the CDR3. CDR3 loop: CASSPPTAYNEQFF. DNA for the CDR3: TGTGCCAGCAGCCCCCCGACAGCCTACAATGAGCAGTTCTTC.

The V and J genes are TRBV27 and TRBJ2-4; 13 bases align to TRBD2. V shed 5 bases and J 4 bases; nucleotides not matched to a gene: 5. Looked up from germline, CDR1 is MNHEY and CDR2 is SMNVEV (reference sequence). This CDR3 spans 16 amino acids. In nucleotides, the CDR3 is TGTGCCAGCAGTCTCCGGACTAGCGGGGGTAAAAACATTCAGTACTTC. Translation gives CASSLRTSGGKNIQYF.

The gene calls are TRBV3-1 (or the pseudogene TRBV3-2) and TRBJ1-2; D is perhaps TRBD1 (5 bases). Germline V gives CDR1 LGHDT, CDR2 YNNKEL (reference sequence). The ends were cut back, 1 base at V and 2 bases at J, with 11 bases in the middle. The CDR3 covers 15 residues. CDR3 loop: CASSQGQLSNYGYTF. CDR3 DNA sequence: TGTGCCAGCAGCCAAGGACAGCTCAGCAACTATGGCTACACCTTC.

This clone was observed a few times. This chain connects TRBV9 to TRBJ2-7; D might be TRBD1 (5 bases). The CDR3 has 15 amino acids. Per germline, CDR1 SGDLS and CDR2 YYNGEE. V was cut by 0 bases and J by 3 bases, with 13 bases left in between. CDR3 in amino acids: CASSVAPGNNYEQYF. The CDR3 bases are TGTGCCAGCAGCGTAGCTCCAGGGAATAACTACGAGCAGTACTTC.

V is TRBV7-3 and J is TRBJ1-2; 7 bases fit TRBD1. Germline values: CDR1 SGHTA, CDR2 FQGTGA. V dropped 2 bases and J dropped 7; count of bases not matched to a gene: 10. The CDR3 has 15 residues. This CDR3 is CASSLGTVGRSGYTF. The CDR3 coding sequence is TGTGCCAGCAGCTTAGGGACAGTGGGCCGAAGTGGCTACACCTTC.

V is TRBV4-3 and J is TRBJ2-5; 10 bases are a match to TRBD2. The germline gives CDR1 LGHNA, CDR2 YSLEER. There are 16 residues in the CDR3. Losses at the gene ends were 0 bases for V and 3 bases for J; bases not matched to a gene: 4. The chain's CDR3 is CASSQDSGLAEETQYF. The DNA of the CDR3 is TGCGCCAGCAGCCAAGATTCTGGACTAGCGGAAGAGACCCAGTACTTC.

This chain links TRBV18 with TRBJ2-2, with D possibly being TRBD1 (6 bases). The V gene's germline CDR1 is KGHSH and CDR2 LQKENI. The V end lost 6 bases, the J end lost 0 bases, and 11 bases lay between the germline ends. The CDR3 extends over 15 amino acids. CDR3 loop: CASSPGHTNTGELFF. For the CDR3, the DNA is TGTGCCAGCTCGCCGGGACATACGAACACCGGGGAGCTGTTTTTT.

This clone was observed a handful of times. The CDR3 reads CAWSAPGRPFAYGYTF. Written as DNA, the CDR3 is TGTGCCTGGAGCGCGCCGGGGAGGCCTTTTGCCTATGGCTACACCTTC. The chain has TRBV30 and TRBJ1-2; no firm D call. The length of the CDR3 is 16 residues. V lost 3 bases and J 4 bases, leaving 21 bases between the germline ends. Germline values: CDR1 GTSNPN, CDR2 SVGIG (reference sequence).

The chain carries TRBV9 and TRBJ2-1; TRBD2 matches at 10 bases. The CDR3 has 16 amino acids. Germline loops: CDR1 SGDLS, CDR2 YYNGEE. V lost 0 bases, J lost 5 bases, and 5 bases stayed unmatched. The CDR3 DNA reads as TGTGCCAGCAGCGTAGGCCCGGGGACTAGCGACAATGAGCAGTTCTTC. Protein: CASSVGPGTSDNEQFF. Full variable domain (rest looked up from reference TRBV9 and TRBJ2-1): DSGVTQTPKHLITATGQRVTLRCSPRSGDLSVYWYQQSLDQGLQFLIQYYNGEERAKGNILERFSAQQFPDLHSELNLSSLELGDSALYFCASSVGPGTSDNEQFFGPGTRLTVL.

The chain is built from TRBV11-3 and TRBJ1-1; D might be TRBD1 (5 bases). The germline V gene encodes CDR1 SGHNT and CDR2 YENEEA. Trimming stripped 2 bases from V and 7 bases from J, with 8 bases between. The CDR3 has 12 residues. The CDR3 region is CASSLRGGEAFF. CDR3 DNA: TGTGCCAGCAGCTTAAGGGGTGGTGAAGCTTTCTTT.

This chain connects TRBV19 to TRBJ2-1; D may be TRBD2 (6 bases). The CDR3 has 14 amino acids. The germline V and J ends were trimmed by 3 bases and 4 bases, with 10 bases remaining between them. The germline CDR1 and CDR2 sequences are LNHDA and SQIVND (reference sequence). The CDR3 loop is CASSIRERYNEQFF. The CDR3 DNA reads TGTGCCAGTAGTATCCGGGAGCGATACAATGAGCAGTTCTTC. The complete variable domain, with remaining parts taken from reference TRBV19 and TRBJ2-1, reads DGGITQSPKYLFRKEGQNVTLSCEQNLNHDAMYWYRQDPGQGLRLIYYSQIVNDFQKGDIAEGYSVSREKKESFPLTVTSAQKNPTAFYLCASSIRERYNEQFFGPGTRLTVL.

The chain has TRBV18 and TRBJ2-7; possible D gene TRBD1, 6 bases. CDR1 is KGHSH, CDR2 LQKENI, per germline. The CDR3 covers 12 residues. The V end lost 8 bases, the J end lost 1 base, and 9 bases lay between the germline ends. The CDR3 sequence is CASQQGSYEQYF. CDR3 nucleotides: TGTGCCAGCCAGCAGGGGTCCTACGAGCAGTACTTC.

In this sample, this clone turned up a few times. CDR3 region: CASSVTSGSTDTQYF. In DNA form, the CDR3 reads TGTGCCAGCAGCGTGACTAGCGGCAGCACAGATACGCAGTATTTT. The rearrangement links TRBV7-2 to TRBJ2-3; 9 nucleotides align to TRBD2. The CDR3 has 15 amino acids. V gave up 5 bases and J gave up 0 bases; unmatched junction bases: 3. CDR1 is SGHTA and CDR2 is FQGNSA in the germline V gene.

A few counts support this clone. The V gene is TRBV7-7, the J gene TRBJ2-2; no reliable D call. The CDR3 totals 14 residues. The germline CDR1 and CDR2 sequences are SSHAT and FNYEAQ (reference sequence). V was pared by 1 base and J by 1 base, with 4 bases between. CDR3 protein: CASSLDWNTGELFF. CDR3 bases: TGTGCCAGCAGCTTAGACTGGAACACCGGGGAGCTGTTTTTT.